Presented here are 22 T cell receptor beta chains from one specimen sequenced in a study of blood T cell repertoires in COVID-19. The repertoire was sequenced with immunoSEQ multiplex PCR; TCRdb's copy has only in-frame clones and lacks some. The table shows about 55,000 clones, with 80% to 95% occurring only once. What was sequenced was peripheral blood. The source is a human donor with active COVID-19. The donor label of this sample is uncertain.

This chain joins TRBV10-3 and TRBJ2-2; TRBD2 might be the D (5 bases). Germline loops: CDR1 ENHRY, CDR2 SYGVKD. The length of the CDR3 is 14 residues. V was cut by 0 bases and J by 3 bases, with 5 bases left in between. CDR3 coding DNA: TGTGCCATCAGTGAGTCGGGAGACACCGGGGAGCTGTTTTTT. It yields the protein CAISESGDTGELFF.

The V call is TRBV4-3, the J call TRBJ1-2, with a tentative D call TRBD1 (6 bases). CDR1 LGHNA and CDR2 YSLEER come from the germline V gene. With 3 bases removed from V and 8 bases from J, the gap between germline ends came to 13 bases. The CDR3 contains 13 residues. In DNA form, the CDR3 reads TGCGCCAGCAGCCAGGCACAGGGATTCGGCTACACCTTC. As protein: CASSQAQGFGYTF.

Only one count was recorded for this clone. The genes are TRBV11-2 and TRBJ1-1; possibly TRBD1 for D (5 bases). Germline-derived CDR1 and CDR2 are SGHAT and FQNNGV. This CDR3 contains 15 residues. Trimming took 4 bases from V and 0 from J, leaving 12 bases between them. The CDR3 DNA is TGTGCCAGCAGCTCCCCGGGGGGATTGAACACTGAAGCTTTCTTT. Protein product: CASSSPGGLNTEAFF. Full variable domain (rest looked up from reference TRBV11-2 and TRBJ1-1): EAGVAQSPRYKIIEKRQSVAFWCNPISGHATLYWYQQILGQGPKLLIQFQNNGVVDDSQLPKDRFSAERLKGVDSTLKIQPAKLEDSAVYLCASSSPGGLNTEAFFGQGTRLTVV.

J is TRBJ1-3 and V is TRBV27, with D perhaps TRBD1 (6 bases). The CDR3 spans 14 residues. From germline, CDR1 is MNHEY and CDR2 SMNVEV (reference sequence). Between the trimmed V and J ends, which lost 2 bases and 2 bases, there was a span of 7 bases. The CDR3: CASSLDRTGNTIYF. In DNA, the CDR3 is TGTGCCAGCAGTTTAGACAGGACTGGAAACACCATATATTTT.

This chain connects TRBV5-4 to TRBJ2-3; 11 nucleotides line up with TRBD2. The CDR3 sequence is 17 residues long. CDR1 is SGHNT and CDR2 is YYREEE in the germline V gene (reference sequence). J was trimmed by 6 bases and V by 0 bases; bases with no gene match: 9. The CDR3: CASSLDYSGRASDTQYF. CDR3 sequence (DNA): TGTGCCAGCAGCTTGGATTATAGCGGGAGGGCCTCCGATACGCAGTATTTT.

The chain recombines TRBV6-5 with TRBJ1-4, with D unresolved. Trimming stripped 6 bases from V and 7 bases from J, with 12 bases between. Germline CDR1 reads MNHEY; CDR2 reads SVGAGI. This CDR3 region has 13 residues. The CDR3 region is CASRTGITEKLFF. The CDR3 bases are TGTGCCAGCAGGACCGGGATCACTGAAAAACTGTTTTTT.

The chain recombines TRBV11-3 with TRBJ1-1; unclear D gene. Trimming took 1 base from V and 3 from J, leaving 12 bases between them. The CDR3 length is 15 residues. From germline, CDR1 is SGHNT and CDR2 YENEEA. The DNA of the CDR3 is TGTGCCAGCAGCTTAGGGCAGGTCCCCTACACTGAAGCTTTCTTT. It is translated as CASSLGQVPYTEAFF.

This clone was observed a handful of times. V gene TRBV3-1 (or the pseudogene TRBV3-2) combines with J gene TRBJ2-7; tentative D call: TRBD1 (5 bases). The V and J ends lost 1 base and 2 bases respectively, with 15 bases between them. The germline CDR1 and CDR2 sequences are LGHDT and YNNKEL (reference sequence). This CDR3 comprises 16 residues. The CDR3 coding sequence is TGTGCCAGCAGCCAAGGTGGGGCCCACAGAGCCTACGAGCAGTACTTC. It codes for CASSQGGAHRAYEQYF.

The chain employs TRBV4-1 and TRBJ2-1, with TRBD2 matching 11 bases. The CDR3 extends over 15 amino acids. Looked up from germline, CDR1 is MGHRA and CDR2 is YSYEKL. Germline trimming cut 4 bases from V and 3 bases from J; bases unmatched to any gene: 2. The CDR3 spells CASSPGLAGYNEQFF. The CDR3 DNA follows: TGCGCCAGCAGCCCAGGACTAGCGGGCTACAATGAGCAGTTCTTC.

This chain joins TRBV19 and TRBJ1-2; unclear D gene. The germline CDR1 and CDR2 sequences are LNHDA and SQIVND (reference sequence). V lost 0 bases to trimming and J lost 2 bases, with 22 bases between them. The CDR3 contains 19 residues. The CDR3 loop reads CASSIEGREGLGRNYGYTF. CDR3 DNA sequence: TGTGCCAGTAGTATAGAAGGTCGGGAGGGTCTCGGTCGCAACTATGGCTACACCTTC.

This chain joins TRBV7-2 and TRBJ1-1; tentative D call: TRBD1 (6 bases). V dropped 5 bases and J dropped 9 bases, with 13 bases sitting between them. The CDR3 consists of 12 residues. Germline lookup yields CDR1 SGHTA and CDR2 FQGNSA. CDR3 coding DNA: TGTGCCAGCAGCCTGGGACAAAGGAAAGCTTTCTTT. As protein: CASSLGQRKAFF.

The genes are TRBV6-5 and TRBJ2-7; D remains ambiguous. The CDR3 runs 15 residues. The germline V gene encodes CDR1 MNHEY and CDR2 SVGAGI. Between the trimmed V and J ends, which lost 2 bases and 4 bases, there was a span of 15 bases. The CDR3 bases are TGTGCCAGCAGTTACAGTGTGGGTCTAGGATACGAGCAGTACTTC. Its protein is CASSYSVGLGYEQYF.

The chain employs TRBV7-8 and TRBJ1-1, with unresolved D. Germline CDR1 is SGHVS and CDR2 is FQNEAQ. The CDR3 loop spans 13 amino acids. Between the trimmed V and J ends, which lost 5 bases and 7 bases, there was a span of 14 bases. CDR3 in amino acids: CASSLGRQVEAFF. As DNA, the CDR3 is TGTGCCAGCAGCCTAGGCCGCCAGGTTGAAGCTTTCTTT.

The chain combines TRBV7-9 with TRBJ2-1; 9 bases agree with TRBD2. Germline-derived CDR1 and CDR2 are SEHNR and FQNEAQ (reference sequence). After removal of 5 bases from V and 7 bases from J, the junction contained 9 bases not matched to a gene. The CDR3 extends over 15 amino acids. The CDR3 protein is CASSPQAGGVNEQFF. CDR3 DNA: TGTGCCAGCAGCCCACAGGCGGGAGGGGTGAATGAGCAGTTCTTC.

The chain is built from TRBV19 and TRBJ1-4, with a tentative D call TRBD1 (5 bases). The germline gives CDR1 LNHDA, CDR2 SQIVND (reference sequence). The CDR3 has 16 amino acids. Trimming left V 8 bases short and J 5 bases short, with 21 bases between. The CDR3 sequence: CASGRIAGRMNEKLFF. The CDR3 DNA reads TGTGCCAGTGGGCGGATTGCAGGGCGGATGAATGAAAAACTGTTTTTT.

The V call is TRBV6-2 or TRBV6-3, the J call TRBJ1-2, with 8 bases fitting TRBD1. The V segment lost 6 bases and the J segment 4 bases; nucleotides outside the gene matches: 4. The CDR3 consists of 13 residues. Germline lookup yields CDR1 MNHEY and CDR2 SVGEGT. CDR3 sequence reads: CASSRDRGYGYTF. The CDR3 DNA sequence: TGTGCCAGCAGCCGCGACAGGGGCTATGGCTACACCTTC.

This clone appeared a few times. Here the CDR3 DNA reads TGTGCCAGCAGTTCCTCCCCGGGGTTTACCCTCCGAGGGATGTGGCAGTACTTC. Translation gives CASSSSPGFTLRGMWQYF. The chain joins TRBV27 to TRBJ2-7; maybe TRBD2 (5 bases). The CDR3 loop spans 18 amino acids. The ends were cut back, 4 bases at V and 9 bases at J, with 31 bases in the middle. In germline, CDR1 is MNHEY, CDR2 SMNVEV (reference sequence).

This rearrangement joins TRBV5-1 to TRBJ2-3, with D unclear. V shed 4 bases and J shed 0 bases, with 6 bases lying between them. The CDR3 spans 13 residues. In germline, CDR1 is SGHRS, CDR2 YFSETQ. CDR3 DNA: TGCGCCAGCAGCCGTTCCAGCACAGATACGCAGTATTTT. Its protein is CASSRSSTDTQYF.

The J gene is TRBJ2-2, the V gene TRBV5-5; weak D call: TRBD1 (6 bases). Trimming left V 4 bases short and J 6 bases short, with 13 bases between. Germline V gene sequence: CDR1 SGHKS, CDR2 YYEKEE (reference sequence). The CDR3 extends over 14 amino acids. CDR3 sequence reads: CASSPGQISGELFF. As DNA, the CDR3 is TGTGCCAGCAGCCCAGGACAGATCTCCGGGGAGCTGTTTTTT.

This chain uses TRBV3-1 (or the pseudogene TRBV3-2) with TRBJ2-4; D call uncertain. Germline loops: CDR1 LGHDT, CDR2 YNNKEL (reference sequence). The CDR3 has 14 amino acids. Trimming pared 4 bases from V and 0 bases from J, leaving 7 bases between. CDR3 DNA sequence: TGTGCCAGCAGCCTTGCAGAAGCCAAAAACATTCAGTACTTC. This translates into CASSLAEAKNIQYF.

The chain employs TRBV7-2 and TRBJ2-3, with TRBD2 matching over 12 bases. The CDR3 has 14 amino acids. V shed 8 bases, J shed 6 bases, and the junction held 6 bases outside the gene matches. Germline CDR1 SGHTA, CDR2 FQGNSA. CDR3 nucleotide sequence: TGTGCCAGCGCTAGCGGGGGGGCGGGTGATACGCAGTATTTT. Its translation is CASASGGAGDTQYF.

The J gene is TRBJ1-2, the V gene TRBV4-3; possible D gene TRBD1, 6 bases. Germline CDR1 reads LGHNA; CDR2 reads YSLEER. V was shortened by 5 bases and J by 7 bases, with 17 bases between the two germline ends. The CDR3 runs 14 residues. The CDR3 DNA reads as TGCGCCAGCAGCAAAACCACAGGGTTTGGTGGCTACACCTTC. As protein: CASSKTTGFGGYTF.